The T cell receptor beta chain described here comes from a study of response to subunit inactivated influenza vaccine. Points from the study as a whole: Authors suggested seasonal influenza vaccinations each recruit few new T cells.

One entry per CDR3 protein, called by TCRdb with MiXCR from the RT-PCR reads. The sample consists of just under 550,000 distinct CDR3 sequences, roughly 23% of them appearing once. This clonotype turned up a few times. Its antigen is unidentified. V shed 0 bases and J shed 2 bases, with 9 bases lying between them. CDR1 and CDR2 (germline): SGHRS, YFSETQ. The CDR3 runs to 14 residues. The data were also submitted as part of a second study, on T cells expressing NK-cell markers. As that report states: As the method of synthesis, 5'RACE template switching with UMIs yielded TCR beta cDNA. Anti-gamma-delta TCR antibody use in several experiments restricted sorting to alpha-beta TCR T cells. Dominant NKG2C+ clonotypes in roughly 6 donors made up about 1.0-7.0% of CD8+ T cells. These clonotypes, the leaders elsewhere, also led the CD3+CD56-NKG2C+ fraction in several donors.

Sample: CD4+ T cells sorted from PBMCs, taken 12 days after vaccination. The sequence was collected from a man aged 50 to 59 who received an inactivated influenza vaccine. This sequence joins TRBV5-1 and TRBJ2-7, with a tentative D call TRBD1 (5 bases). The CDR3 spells CASSLEGHPYEQYF. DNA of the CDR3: TGCGCCAGCAGCTTGGAAGGACACCCCTACGAGCAGTACTTC.